The 29 T cell receptor beta chains below come from one sample, sequenced in a study of regulatory T cells in long-lasting Graves disease. Arm-PCR with iRepertoire HTBI primers amplified the CDR3 regions for these TCR beta libraries. TCRdb used MiXCR to reprocess the multiplex PCR reads, holding one entry per CDR3 protein. This sample has 400,000 to 550,000 distinct CDR3 sequences, with around 17% found just once. Time point of the sample: newly diagnosed GD, antithyroid drugs for less than 3 months. RNA from PBMCs was the source of the TCR library. These data were also filed under a second study, of T cells in Graves' hyperthyroidism and ophthalmopathy.

The material was peripheral blood mononuclear cells (PBMCs), obtained at new diagnosis, from a patient treated with antithyroid drugs. Receptor source: a woman aged 30 to 39 with Graves disease.

This clonotype was observed at least ten times. The chain links TRBV18 to TRBJ2-7; TRBD1 agrees at 7 bases. The length of the CDR3 is 14 residues. The germline V gene has CDR1 KGHSH and CDR2 LQKENI. V lost 2 bases and J lost 3; bases outside the gene matches: 4. DNA of the CDR3: TGTGCCAGCTCACCAGGGACAGAGGGCTACGAGCAGTACTTC. This codes for CASSPGTEGYEQYF.

The rearrangement joins TRBV20-1 to TRBJ1-5; D gene unclear. Trimming pared 6 bases from V and 0 bases from J, leaving 6 bases between. CDR3 length equals 12 residues. The germline CDR1 and CDR2 sequences are DFQATT and SNEGSKA (reference sequence). The CDR3 coding sequence is TGCAGTGCCCCGGTTAGCAATCAGCCCCAGCATTTT. It yields the protein CSAPVSNQPQHF.

The chain carries TRBV7-9 and TRBJ1-2; no firm D call. The germline V gene has CDR1 SEHNR and CDR2 FQNEAQ (reference sequence). This CDR3 is built from 15 residues. The V end lost 4 bases, the J end lost 4 bases, and 16 bases lay between the germline ends. Written as DNA, the CDR3 is TGTGCCAGCAGCTCGGACCCAACGAACCCCTATGGCTACACCTTC. It encodes CASSSDPTNPYGYTF.

This clonotype was detected ten times or more. The chain employs TRBV20-1 and TRBJ1-1; TRBD1 might be the D (6 bases). Germline loops: CDR1 DFQATT, CDR2 SNEGSKA (reference sequence). V lost 3 bases to trimming and J lost 0 bases, with 8 bases between them. The CDR3 spans 13 residues. CDR3 protein: CSARDSLNTEAFF. CDR3 nucleotides: TGCAGTGCTAGGGACAGCCTGAACACTGAAGCTTTCTTT.

This clonotype was detected ten times or more. This chain joins TRBV12-3 or TRBV12-4 and TRBJ1-1; D not resolved. The CDR3 spans 11 residues. V was pared by 3 bases and J by 9 bases, with 8 bases between. CDR3 nucleotide sequence: TGTGCCAGCAGTTTTTGGGCCCAAGCTTTCTTT. Encoded protein: CASSFWAQAFF.

This clonotype has just a few counts. The chain combines TRBV19 with TRBJ1-2; D is uncertain. The CDR3 is 16 residues long. CDR1 LNHDA and CDR2 SQIVND come from the germline V gene (reference sequence). Trimming left V 6 bases short and J 0 bases short, with 17 bases between. Written as DNA, the CDR3 is TGTGCCAGTAGCCATGGCTGGGCGGGAGCTAACTATGGCTACACCTTC. It encodes CASSHGWAGANYGYTF.

This clonotype was seen repeatedly, ten times or more. V gene TRBV28 combines with J gene TRBJ1-1; no clear D. This CDR3 spans 10 amino acids. Trimming shortened V by 11 bases and J by 5 bases, and 9 bases separated the two germline ends. Per the germline V gene, CDR1 is MDHEN and CDR2 is SYDVKM. CDR3 coding DNA: TGTGCCTCTACGGGGACTGAAGCTTTCTTT. Translating it yields CASTGTEAFF.

This clonotype was counted at least ten times. The gene calls are TRBV10-3 and TRBJ1-1, with 9 bases fitting TRBD1. The CDR3 contains 18 residues. Germline-derived CDR1 and CDR2 are ENHRY and SYGVKD. Germline trimming cut 0 bases from V and 4 bases from J; bases unmatched to any gene: 12. CDR3 amino acids: CAISESPGQGGPGTEAFF. The CDR3 DNA reads as TGTGCCATCAGTGAGTCACCGGGACAGGGAGGTCCAGGCACTGAAGCTTTCTTT.

Many counts were recorded for this clonotype. The chain uses TRBV7-2 and TRBJ2-1; D unresolved. Trimming stripped 3 bases from V and 5 bases from J, with 11 bases between. CDR1 and CDR2 from the germline V gene are SGHTA and FQGNSA. The CDR3 spans 14 residues. In DNA, the CDR3 is TGTGCCAGCAGCTTTAAAGGCGCAAACAATGAGCAGTTCTTC. Protein product: CASSFKGANNEQFF.

On this clonotype: A clone one base away is much larger, so this may be a read error. V usage is TRBV11-2 and J usage is TRBJ2-1, with a weak D call TRBD2 (6 bases). CDR1 and CDR2 (germline): SGHAT, FQNNGV. The CDR3 has 14 amino acids. Between the trimmed V and J ends, which lost 0 bases and 13 bases, there was a span of 16 bases. In DNA, the CDR3 is TGTGCCAGCAGCTTAGAGGGACTGCGGTTGGATCAGTTCTTC. It codes for CASSLEGLRLDQFF.

There are a few counts of this clonotype. The rearrangement links TRBV14 to TRBJ1-6, with no clear D. The CDR3 consists of 16 residues. Trimming removed 1 base at V and 7 bases at J, with 14 bases between. CDR1 SGHDN and CDR2 FVKESK come from the germline V gene. DNA for the CDR3: TGTGCCAGCAGCCAAGGATTTATCAGGAGGAATTCACCCCTCCACTTT. Translating it yields CASSQGFIRRNSPLHF.

This clonotype was counted at least ten times. The CDR3 spells CASSEMKATNEKLFF. The CDR3 DNA follows: TGTGCCAGCAGTGAAATGAAAGCAACTAATGAAAAACTGTTTTTT. The chain recombines TRBV2 with TRBJ1-4, with D hard to call. Trimming removed 2 bases at V and 0 bases at J, with 7 bases between. From germline, CDR1 is SNHLY and CDR2 FYNNEI. This CDR3 is built from 15 residues. Complete variable domain (other parts from reference TRBV2 and TRBJ1-4): EPEVTQTPSHQVTQMGQEVILRCVPISNHLYFYWYRQILGQKVEFLVSFYNNEISEKSEIFDDQFSVERPDGSNFTLKIRSTKLEDSAMYFCASSEMKATNEKLFFGSGTQLSVL.

This clonotype has ten or more counts. This sequence joins TRBV13 and TRBJ2-1; TRBD1 matches at 7 bases. Germline-derived CDR1 and CDR2 are PRHDT and FYEKMQ (reference sequence). J was trimmed by 2 bases and V by 3 bases; bases with no gene match: 13. CDR3 length: 18 residues. The CDR3 region is CASSFPSSGGLAYNEQFF. DNA for the CDR3: TGTGCCAGCAGCTTCCCTTCCTCAGGGGGATTGGCCTACAATGAGCAGTTCTTC.

This clonotype was observed at least ten times. The genes are TRBV5-1 and TRBJ1-5, with 7 bases identical to TRBD1. V lost 4 bases and J lost 0; bases outside the gene matches: 4. Per germline, CDR1 SGHRS and CDR2 YFSETQ. The CDR3 contains 15 residues. The CDR3 DNA is TGCGCCAGCAGCAGAGGGGGCGGTAGCAATCAGCCCCAGCATTTT. Translation gives CASSRGGGSNQPQHF.

This clonotype was detected many times. This sequence joins TRBV7-2 and TRBJ2-4, with 11 nucleotides matching TRBD1. V lost 6 bases, J lost 9 bases, and 7 bases stayed unmatched. Germline CDR1 reads SGHTA; CDR2 reads FQGNSA. The CDR3 runs to 14 residues. CDR3 DNA sequence: TGTGCCAGCAGTTCCGGGACAGGGGGAACCATTCAGTACTTC. Its translation: CASSSGTGGTIQYF.

This clonotype was found many times. The chain links TRBV9 to TRBJ2-7, with TRBD2 identical over 11 bases. This CDR3 spans 14 amino acids. Germline assignment: CDR1 SGDLS and CDR2 YYNGEE. The V gene end was trimmed by 3 bases and the J gene end by 3 bases; junction bases not matched to a gene: 2. The CDR3 sequence is CASSALAGGYEQYF. The CDR3, as DNA: TGTGCCAGCAGCGCCCTAGCGGGAGGCTACGAGCAGTACTTC.

The gene calls are TRBV9 and TRBJ2-1, with 14 positions matching TRBD2. Per the germline V gene, CDR1 is SGDLS and CDR2 is YYNGEE. J lost 1 base, V lost 4 bases, and 4 bases had no gene match. CDR3 length equals 17 residues. CDR3 DNA sequence: TGTGCCAGCAGCCATGGGACTAGCGGGAGATCCTACAATGAGCAGTTCTTC. This sequence encodes CASSHGTSGRSYNEQFF.

This clonotype has only a few counts. This chain links TRBV18 with TRBJ2-6; 7 positions agree with TRBD1. The V gene end was trimmed by 4 bases and the J gene end by 2 bases; junction bases not matched to a gene: 5. The CDR3 spans 16 residues. Germline V CDR1 and CDR2: KGHSH, LQKENI. The CDR3 protein is CASSQLDRAGANVLTF. The CDR3 nucleotides are TGTGCCAGCTCACAACTTGACAGGGCTGGGGCCAACGTCCTGACTTTC.

This clonotype was observed many times. The chain combines TRBV6-5 with TRBJ1-1, with TRBD1 matching over 8 bases. There are 16 residues in the CDR3. Trimming removed 4 bases from V and 2 bases from J; junction bases left unmatched: 9. CDR1 is MNHEY and CDR2 is SVGAGI in the germline V gene. In DNA, the CDR3 is TGTGCCAGCAGTTGGGACAGGAAAGAAGGAAACACTGAAGCTTTCTTT. Translation: CASSWDRKEGNTEAFF.

This clonotype has at least ten counts. The chain is built from TRBV11-2 and TRBJ2-1; TRBD2 matches at 7 bases. The trim removed 3 bases at V and 7 bases at J, leaving 9 bases unmatched. This CDR3 has 15 residues. Germline V gene lookup returns CDR1 SGHAT and CDR2 FQNNGV. The CDR3 nucleotides read TGTGCCAGCAGCTTGGGTGCGGGAGCCGTTAATGAGCAGTTCTTC. Translating it yields CASSLGAGAVNEQFF.

There are many counts of this clonotype. CDR3 region: CSAREAERTEAFF. CDR3 coding DNA: TGCAGTGCCCGGGAGGCGGAACGCACTGAAGCTTTCTTT. The V and J genes are TRBV20-1 and TRBJ1-1; D call uncertain. Trimming took 6 bases from V and 4 from J, leaving 15 bases between them. CDR3 length: 13 amino acids. The germline gives CDR1 DFQATT, CDR2 SNEGSKA (reference sequence).

This clonotype was counted at least ten times. V is TRBV5-1 and J is TRBJ1-1; no firm D call. The V and J ends lost 0 bases and 0 bases respectively, with 12 bases between them. The CDR3 is made up of 16 amino acids. Germline CDR1 reads SGHRS; CDR2 reads YFSETQ. The CDR3 bases are TGCGCCAGCAGCTTGGGTACCCTCGCTATGAACACTGAAGCTTTCTTT. This gives the protein CASSLGTLAMNTEAFF.

This clonotype was recorded at least ten times. This chain links TRBV28 with TRBJ1-4; D is possibly TRBD1 (5 bases). Trimming pared 3 bases from V and 7 bases from J, leaving 15 bases between. The length of the CDR3 is 15 residues. The germline gives CDR1 MDHEN, CDR2 SYDVKM. The CDR3 nucleotides read TGTGCCAGCAGTTTCGCAGCAGGGCAGAGTGAAAAACTGTTTTTT. It is translated as CASSFAAGQSEKLFF.

This clonotype was seen repeatedly, ten times or more. The chain uses TRBV6-1 and TRBJ2-1; 8 bases are shared with TRBD2. The CDR3 has 15 amino acids. With V trimmed by 1 base and J by 3 bases, 2 bases remained unmatched. CDR1 and CDR2 (germline): MNHNS, SASEGT. The CDR3 nucleotides are TGTGCCAGCAGTGAAGGACTAGCGAGCTACAATGAGCAGTTCTTC. Amino acids: CASSEGLASYNEQFF.

This clonotype occurred a few times. This rearrangement joins TRBV11-2 to TRBJ2-7, with a tentative D call TRBD1 (6 bases). The CDR3 contains 14 residues. V was pared by 1 base and J by 4 bases, with 11 bases between. CDR1 SGHAT and CDR2 FQNNGV come from the germline V gene. The DNA for the CDR3 is TGTGCCAGCAGCTTAGTGGACAGACCATACGAGCAGTACTTC. This translates into CASSLVDRPYEQYF.

This clonotype was recorded at least ten times. The CDR3: CASSYSRSGGYTF. CDR3 nucleotides: TGTGCCAGCAGTTACTCGCGTTCGGGTGGCTACACCTTC. The J gene is TRBJ1-2, the V gene TRBV6-5; no reliable D call. The ends were cut back, 0 bases at V and 7 bases at J, with 9 bases in the middle. Per the germline V gene, CDR1 is MNHEY and CDR2 is SVGAGI. This CDR3 has 13 residues.

This clonotype was seen at least ten times. V gene TRBV10-3 combines with J gene TRBJ2-7, with D possibly TRBD2 on 6 matching bases. Looked up from germline, CDR1 is ENHRY and CDR2 is SYGVKD. V was pared by 4 bases and J by 0 bases, with 13 bases between. The CDR3 covers 15 residues. The CDR3 DNA follows: TGTGCCATCAGTGCAAGCGGGTATAGCTCCTACGAGCAGTACTTC. It yields the protein CAISASGYSSYEQYF.

The rearrangement links TRBV4-3 to TRBJ1-6; D is perhaps TRBD1 (5 bases). From germline, CDR1 is LGHNA and CDR2 YSLEER. The CDR3 is made up of 14 amino acids. V lost 8 bases, J lost 11 bases, and 19 bases lay in between. CDR3 sequence reads: CASGSGTPLAPLHF. CDR3 DNA sequence: TGCGCCAGCGGCTCCGGGACTCCTCTGGCACCCCTCCACTTT.

This clonotype showed up many times. This chain joins TRBV18 and TRBJ1-1; tentative D call: TRBD1 (5 bases). Germline-derived CDR1 and CDR2 are KGHSH and LQKENI. Deletions cut 3 bases from V and 5 bases from J, with 13 bases between. CDR3 length: 14 amino acids. The CDR3 coding sequence is TGTGCCAGCTCACCGGCCAGGGAGGGGACTGAAGCTTTCTTT. It encodes CASSPAREGTEAFF. The full variable domain, with the rest looked up from reference TRBV18 and TRBJ1-1, is NAGVMQNPRHLVRRRGQEARLRCSPMKGHSHVYWYRQLPEEGLKFMVYLQKENIIDESGMPKERFSAEFPKEGPSILRIQQVVRGDSAAYFCASSPAREGTEAFFGQGTRLTVV.